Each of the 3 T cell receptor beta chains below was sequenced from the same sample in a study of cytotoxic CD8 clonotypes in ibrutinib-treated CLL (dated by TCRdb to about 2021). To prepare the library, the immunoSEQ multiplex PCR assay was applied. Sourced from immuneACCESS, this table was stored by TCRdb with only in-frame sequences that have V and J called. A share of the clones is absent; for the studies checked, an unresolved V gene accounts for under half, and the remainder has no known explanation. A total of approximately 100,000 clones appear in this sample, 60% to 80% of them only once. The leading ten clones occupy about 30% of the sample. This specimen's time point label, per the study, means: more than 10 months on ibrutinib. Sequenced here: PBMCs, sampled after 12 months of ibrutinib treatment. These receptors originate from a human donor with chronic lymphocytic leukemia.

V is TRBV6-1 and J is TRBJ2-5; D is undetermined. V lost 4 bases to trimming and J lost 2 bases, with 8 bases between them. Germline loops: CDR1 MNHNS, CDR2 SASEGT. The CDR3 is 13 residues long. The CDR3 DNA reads TGTGCCAGCAGTGTTAAGCAGCAAGAGACCCAGTACTTC. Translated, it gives CASSVKQQETQYF.

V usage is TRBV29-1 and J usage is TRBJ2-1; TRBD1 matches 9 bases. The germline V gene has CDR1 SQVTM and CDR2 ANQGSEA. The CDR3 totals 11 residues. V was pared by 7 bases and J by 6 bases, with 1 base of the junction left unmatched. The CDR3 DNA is TGCAGCGCGGGACAGGGCAATGAGCAGTTCTTC. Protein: CSAGQGNEQFF.

DNA for the CDR3: TGTGCCAGCAGCCGTTCTCAGACAGGGGGCGGAGAGACCCAGTACTTC. Translating it yields CASSRSQTGGGETQYF. The genes are TRBV7-2 and TRBJ2-5; TRBD1 agrees at 10 bases. The CDR3 is made up of 16 amino acids. CDR1 and CDR2 (germline): SGHTA, FQGNSA. V lost 5 bases to trimming and J lost 4 bases; unmatched junction nucleotides: 10. The whole variable domain, remainder taken from reference TRBV7-2 and TRBJ2-5, is GAGVSQSPSNKVTEKGKDVELRCDPISGHTALYWYRQSLGQGLEFLIYFQGNSAPDKSGLPSDRFSAERTGGSVSTLTIQRTQQEDSAVYLCASSRSQTGGGETQYFGPGTRLLVL.